The clone carrying this T cell receptor (beta chain) occurred a few times. Its specificity is not known. TCR alpha and TCR beta cDNA libraries carrying sample barcodes and UMIs came from 5'RACE with constant-segment primers. Via MiXCR, TCRdb re-called the 5' RACE reads, giving one row per CDR3 protein. The sample shows 550,000 to 700,000 distinct CDR3 sequences, 15% to 20% of them seen only once. The sample comes from a study of T-cell memory formation after mild COVID-19. Whole-study findings and limits: Mainly CM and EM harbored the contracting CD4+ clones; mainly EMRA harbored the CD8+ ones.

In germline, CDR1 is SQVTM, CDR2 ANQGSEA. The length of the CDR3 is 14 residues. Trimming pared 6 bases from V and 6 bases from J, leaving 18 bases between. Sequencing was carried out using PBMCs or a T cell subset sorted from them (not recorded which). This receptor was taken from an adult woman who had mild COVID-19 (a few samples of this study predate the infection). Cell type and time point are not known. This rearrangement joins TRBV29-1 to TRBJ2-1; D tentatively reads TRBD1 or TRBD2 (5 bases each). The CDR3 region has the DNA TGCAGCGTCCGTCCGGGACCAGCTCCCAATGAGCAGTTCTTC. Translating it yields CSVRPGPAPNEQFF.